What follows are 17 T cell receptor beta chains derived from one specimen sequenced in a study of PD-1 blockade in classical Hodgkin lymphoma. Some clones are missing from TCRdb's copy, which holds only in-frame ones; the method was immunoSEQ multiplex PCR. The sample carries roughly 64,000 clones, more than 90% recorded once. Indicated time point: cycle 4 day 1 (C4D1), after five to seven weeks of nivolumab. No patient escaped relapse after autologous stem cell transplantation, and brentuximab vedotin exposure varied. Sequencing used peripheral blood mononuclear cells (PBMCs), obtained before the fourth cycle of nivolumab. Receptors originate from a human donor with classical Hodgkin lymphoma.

The rearrangement links TRBV21-1 to TRBJ2-4; TRBD1, as called in the table, went unchecked against the DNA. TRBV21-1 is deemed a pseudogene. The CDR3 spans 16 residues. This CDR3 is CASTIRRGLSKNIQYF. CDR3 sequence (DNA): TGTGCCAGCACCATAAGGAGGGGGCTGAGCAAAAACATTCAGTACTTC.

The V and J genes are TRBV6-5 and TRBJ2-7; 8 bases agree with TRBD2. The CDR3 totals 14 residues. Germline CDR1 and CDR2: MNHEY and SVGAGI. V trimming: 5 bases; J trimming: 3 bases; junction bases outside the gene matches: 6. CDR3 sequence: CASSPSGTSYEQYF. In nucleotides, the CDR3 is TGTGCCAGCAGTCCCTCGGGGACTAGCTACGAGCAGTACTTC.

J is TRBJ2-6 and V is TRBV7-9; D possibly corresponds to TRBD2 (5 bases). Deletions cut 0 bases from V and 0 bases from J, with 12 bases between. Germline assignment: CDR1 SEHNR and CDR2 FQNEAQ (reference sequence). The CDR3 spans 18 residues. In nucleotides, the CDR3 is TGTGCCAGCAGCTTAGCACCCCGGGGAGCCTCTGGGGCCAACGTCCTGACTTTC. It is translated as CASSLAPRGASGANVLTF.

The genes are TRBV5-1 and TRBJ2-1; D is perhaps TRBD2 (5 bases). The ends were cut back, 0 bases at V and 7 bases at J, with 14 bases in the middle. In germline, CDR1 is SGHRS, CDR2 YFSETQ. This CDR3 has 15 residues. The DNA of the CDR3 is TGCGCCAGCAGCTTGGCGTATACTAGTGCAAATGAGCAGTTCTTC. It encodes CASSLAYTSANEQFF.

This clone has a handful of counts. J is TRBJ1-2 and V is TRBV7-2; 7 nucleotides line up with TRBD1. The J segment lost 2 bases and the V segment lost 3 bases, leaving 3 bases of the junction unmatched. CDR1 is SGHTA and CDR2 is FQGNSA in the germline V gene. The CDR3 loop spans 14 amino acids. CDR3 sequence (DNA): TGTGCCAGCAGCTTGCAGGGGGGCAACTATGGCTACACCTTC. It specifies CASSLQGGNYGYTF.

This clone is judged medium-sized. The chain links TRBV14 to TRBJ1-1; D is unresolved. The CDR3 runs to 16 residues. V was pared by 0 bases and J by 2 bases, with 13 bases between. In germline, CDR1 is SGHDN, CDR2 FVKESK. The CDR3 DNA sequence: TGTGCCAGCAGCCAAGATCCGCGGGCTCCTAACACTGAAGCTTTCTTT. Protein product: CASSQDPRAPNTEAFF. The variable domain in full, with the rest retrieved from reference TRBV14 and TRBJ1-1, is EAGVTQFPSHSVIEKGQTVTLRCDPISGHDNLYWYRRVMGKEIKFLLHFVKESKQDESGMPNNRFLAERTGGTYSTLKVQPAELEDSGVYFCASSQDPRAPNTEAFFGQGTRLTVV.

V is TRBV21-1 and J is TRBJ2-1; the table's D call TRBD2 went unverified against the DNA. TRBV21-1 constitutes a pseudogene. CDR3 length: 17 amino acids. The CDR3 coding sequence is TGTGCCAGCAGCAAAGTCGTAGCGGGGAGCTCCTACAATGAGCAGTTCTTC. Its translation is CASSKVVAGSSYNEQFF.

The rearrangement joins TRBV7-9 to TRBJ1-4; D gene uncertain. The CDR3 contains 15 residues. The V gene's germline CDR1 is SEHNR and CDR2 FQNEAQ (reference sequence). The ends were cut back, 5 bases at V and 8 bases at J, with 18 bases in the middle. DNA of the CDR3: TGTGCCAGCAGCACCGGACGGGTGTCGGAGGAAAAACTGTTTTTT. Translation: CASSTGRVSEEKLFF. Filled out from reference TRBV7-9 and TRBJ1-4, the complete variable domain reads DTGVSQNPRHKITKRGQNVTFRCDPISEHNRLYWYRQTLGQGPEFLTYFQNEAQLEKSRLLSDRFSAERPKGSFSTLEIQRTEQGDSAMYLCASSTGRVSEEKLFFGSGTQLSVL.

The chain has TRBV2 and TRBJ2-7; D is uncertain. The germline gives CDR1 SNHLY, CDR2 FYNNEI. The CDR3 runs 11 residues. Trimming took off 7 bases at V and 9 bases at J, with 13 bases between the two ends. CDR3 coding DNA: TGTGCCAGCAATCTGGGGAATTGGCAGTACTTC. Amino acids: CASNLGNWQYF.

The chain employs TRBV6-5 and TRBJ1-2, with D possibly matching TRBD1 (6 bases). V gave up 2 bases and J gave up 6 bases, with 10 bases separating them. The CDR3 runs 13 residues. Looked up from germline, CDR1 is MNHEY and CDR2 is SVGAGI. CDR3: CASSYGGPDGYTF. CDR3 bases: TGTGCCAGCAGTTACGGGGGGCCGGATGGCTACACCTTC.

The chain links TRBV5-1 to TRBJ2-1; the match to TRBD1 covers 12 bases. CDR1 is SGHRS and CDR2 is YFSETQ in the germline V gene. CDR3 length: 14 residues. Germline trimming cut 6 bases from V and 7 bases from J; bases unmatched to any gene: 5. The CDR3 coding sequence is TGCGCCAGCACTCGGGACAGGGGGCTTAATGAGCAGTTCTTC. Protein sequence: CASTRDRGLNEQFF.

The genes are TRBV7-9 and TRBJ1-6; perhaps TRBD1 as D (5 bases). CDR3 length: 14 amino acids. The germline V gene encodes CDR1 SEHNR and CDR2 FQNEAQ (reference sequence). The V end was cut by 4 bases, the J end by 5 bases, with 9 bases between. The CDR3 DNA reads TGTGCCAGCAGCTGGGGGGGGGATAATTCACCCCTCCACTTT. As protein: CASSWGGDNSPLHF.

This clone was found once. The V and J genes are TRBV28 and TRBJ2-1; 9 bases are shared with TRBD2. CDR3 size: 15 residues. With V trimmed by 1 base and J by 6 bases, 4 bases remained unmatched. Germline CDR1 reads MDHEN; CDR2 reads SYDVKM. This CDR3 is CASSLLAGEGNEQFF. The CDR3, as DNA: TGTGCCAGCAGTTTATTAGCGGGGGAGGGCAATGAGCAGTTCTTC.

The chain couples TRBV18 to TRBJ1-2, with D unclear. CDR3 length: 13 amino acids. Germline V gives CDR1 KGHSH, CDR2 LQKENI. V dropped 6 bases and J dropped 4 bases, with 12 bases sitting between them. CDR3 nucleotide sequence: TGTGCCAGCTCTCTCGAACGAGGCTATGGCTACACCTTC. It translates to CASSLERGYGYTF.

This sequence joins TRBV28 and TRBJ1-2; the D gene is possibly TRBD1 (6 bases). The CDR3 is 13 amino acids. CDR1 and CDR2 (germline): MDHEN, SYDVKM. Trimming removed 4 bases from V and 4 bases from J, with 10 bases in between. CDR3 bases: TGTGCCAGCAGTTCTCAGGGGAGCTATGGCTACACCTTC. Encoded protein: CASSSQGSYGYTF.

The chain couples TRBV10-2 to TRBJ2-1, with no clear D. V shed 9 bases and J shed 6 bases, with 12 bases lying between them. The germline CDR1 and CDR2 sequences are WSHSY and SAAADI. The CDR3 runs 12 residues. The CDR3 spells CASSSARNEQFF. CDR3 DNA sequence: TGCGCCAGTTCCTCCGCCCGCAATGAGCAGTTCTTC.

The chain employs TRBV28 and TRBJ2-1; 8 nucleotides line up with TRBD2. CDR1 MDHEN and CDR2 SYDVKM come from the germline V gene. The CDR3 is made up of 14 amino acids. With V trimmed by 5 bases and J by 6 bases, 6 bases remained unmatched. CDR3 amino acids: CASSRAGDPNEQFF. The CDR3 DNA reads as TGTGCCAGCAGTCGAGCGGGAGACCCCAATGAGCAGTTCTTC. Complete variable domain (other parts from reference TRBV28 and TRBJ2-1): DVKVTQSSRYLVKRTGEKVFLECVQDMDHENMFWYRQDPGLGLRLIYFSYDVKMKEKGDIPEGYSVSREKKERFSLILESASTNQTSMYLCASSRAGDPNEQFFGPGTRLTVL.